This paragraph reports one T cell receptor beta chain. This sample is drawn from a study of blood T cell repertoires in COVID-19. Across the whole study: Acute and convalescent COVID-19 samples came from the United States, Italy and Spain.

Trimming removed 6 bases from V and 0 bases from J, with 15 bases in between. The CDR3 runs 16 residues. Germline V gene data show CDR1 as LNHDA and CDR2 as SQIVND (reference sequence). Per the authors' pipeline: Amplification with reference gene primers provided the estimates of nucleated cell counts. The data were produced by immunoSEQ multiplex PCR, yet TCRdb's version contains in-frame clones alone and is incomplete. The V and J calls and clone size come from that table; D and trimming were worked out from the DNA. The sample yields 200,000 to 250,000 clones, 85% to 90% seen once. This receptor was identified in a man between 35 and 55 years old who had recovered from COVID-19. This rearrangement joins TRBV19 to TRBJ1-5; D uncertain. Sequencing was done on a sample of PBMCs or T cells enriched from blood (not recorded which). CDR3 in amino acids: CASSREGPYSNQPQHF. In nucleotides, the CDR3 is TGTGCCAGTAGCCGCGAGGGCCCGTATAGCAATCAGCCCCAGCATTTT.